This T cell receptor beta chain is drawn from a study of technical replicates of blood from a handful of donors. The CDR3 is made up of 15 amino acids. The trim removed 3 bases at V and 4 bases at J, leaving 6 bases unmatched. The germline V gene encodes CDR1 SGHTA and CDR2 FQGNSA. This clone was observed a single time. Repertoires were generated with immunoSEQ multiplex PCR, while TCRdb's copy carries only in-frame clones and drops some. Of around 80,000 clones listed, nearly 99% were seen once; the top ten hold approximately 0.21%. What was sequenced was T cells isolated from PBMCs. This clonotype was obtained from a human donor in good health. The chain joins TRBV7-2 to TRBJ2-5; 9 bases fit TRBD2. The CDR3 nucleotides read TGTGCCAGCAGCTTTCCTAGCGGGACTGGAGAGACCCAGTACTTC. As protein: CASSFPSGTGETQYF.